This T cell receptor beta chain emerged from a study of post-analysis software for immune sequencing data. Unique molecular identifiers were present in the TCR beta cDNA libraries. MiXCR was run by TCRdb on the PCR reads, yielding one entry per CDR3 protein. The sample has hundreds of thousands of distinct CDR3 sequences, 39% seen once. Germline loops: CDR1 SGHTA, CDR2 FQGNSA. The CDR3 totals 16 residues. Turning to this clonotype: Its antigen is still unknown. At one boundary the junction diverges from the germline segment, which might be a read error.

Broader study findings: In patients, about 5 TRBV segments were more frequent than in controls, with TRBV5-6, TRBV5-1 and TRBV20-1 among them. Controls showed significantly higher normalized Chao1 diversity than did multiple sclerosis patients.

This receptor was taken from a girl aged 2 to 9 with multiple sclerosis. Sequencing input: blood. The chain recombines TRBV7-2 with TRBJ2-3; tentative D call: TRBD1 (6 bases). The DNA of the CDR3 is TGTGTCAGCAGCTTACATTCGACCAGGGGAGTGGATACGCAGTATTTT. Amino acids: CVSSLHSTRGVDTQYF.